A selection of T cell receptor beta chains follows, all from one sample in a study of blood T cell repertoires in COVID-19. TCRdb keeps only in-frame clones here, not all; method: immunoSEQ multiplex PCR. Of about 260,000 clones in the sample, approximately 86% were seen once. The sample comprised peripheral blood. The receptor set was obtained from a woman aged 60 to 75 with COVID-19, enrolled during active disease. Both conserved end residues are part of each CDR3. D genes are given only for firm matches. Only part of the rows carry a size: once, few, many, or a class if the clone is expanded.

j_call d_call clone_size v_call cdr3_nt cdr3_aa
TRBJ2-7 TRBD1 - TRBV7-9 TGTGCCAGCAGCACCTCCGGGACAGGTCCGAGAGAGCAGTACTTC CASSTSGTGPREQYF
TRBJ2-3 - - TRBV30 TGTGCCTGGAGTACCGGGAGCTTGCCAGATACGCAGTATTTT CAWSTGSLPDTQYF
TRBJ2-7 - - TRBV7-6 TGTGCCAGCAGCCAAGGTGGGCGTATGAGCTCCTACGAGCAGTACTTC CASSQGGRMSSYEQYF
TRBJ2-1 TRBD2 - TRBV7-9 TGTGCCAGCAGCTTAGCGGTCGGAGGTAGCGGGATCTACAATGAGCAGTTCTTC CASSLAVGGSGIYNEQFF
TRBJ1-6 - - TRBV4-1 TGCGCCAGCAGCCAACTCGAGATTCGGGATAATTCACCCCTCCACTTT CASSQLEIRDNSPLHF
TRBJ1-2 TRBD1 - TRBV6-5 TGTGCCAGCAGTTACCGGGGCCAGGGGGGCTATGGCTACACCTTC CASSYRGQGGYGYTF
TRBJ2-1 - once TRBV6-4 TGTGCCAGCAGTGACTCAGTGGGAGCAGGCTACAATGAGCAGTTCTTC CASSDSVGAGYNEQFF
TRBJ1-1 - - TRBV24-1 TGTGCCACCCGGGGCGGGGGCTCGGGGAACACTGAAGCTTTCTTT CATRGGGSGNTEAFF
TRBJ2-2 - - TRBV6-5 TGTGCCAGCAGCTTACCTGCCAGGAACACCGGGGAGCTGTTTTTT CASSLPARNTGELFF
TRBJ2-7 TRBD1 once TRBV5-1 TGCGCCAGCAGCCCAGTCTCACAGGGGCTCTCCTACGAGCAGTACTTC CASSPVSQGLSYEQYF
TRBJ1-1 - - TRBV30 TGTGCCTGGAGTGTAGGTCAAGGACAGGCTTTCTTT CAWSVGQGQAFF
TRBJ2-7 TRBD2 - TRBV28 TGTGCCAGCAGCCCCGGGGGTAGCGGGAGATACGAGCAGTACTTC CASSPGGSGRYEQYF
TRBJ2-2 TRBD2 - TRBV19 TGTGCCAGTAGTAAAGGGACTAGCGGGAGTCAGGAGCTGTTTTTT CASSKGTSGSQELFF
TRBJ1-2 TRBD1 - TRBV19 TGTGCCAGTAGCTCGACAGGGGTAGGCGGCTACACCTTC CASSSTGVGGYTF
TRBJ1-5 - - TRBV3-1/TRBV3-2 TGTGCCAGCAGCCAAGATGGCACAGGTGGAAATCAGCCCCAGCATTTT CASSQDGTGGNQPQHF
TRBJ2-2 - - TRBV27 TGTGCCAGTGGACTGCCTAGGGGGGAGCTGTTTTTT CASGLPRGELFF
TRBJ2-5 - few TRBV4-2 TGTGCCAGCAGCCAACCGGGTCAACAAGAGGGGACCCAGTACTTC CASSQPGQQEGTQYF
TRBJ2-1 TRBD2 once TRBV10-3 TGTGCCGCCTCGGACCCCAAATGGGGGGGTGAGCAGTTCTTC CAASDPKWGGEQFF
TRBJ2-3 - few TRBV9 TGTGCCAGCAGCGCAGGGAGCGGGCCAGATACGCAGTATTTT CASSAGSGPDTQYF
TRBJ2-1 TRBD2 - TRBV28 TGTGCCAGCAGACTAGCGGGACTGGGGAATGAGCAGTTCTTC CASRLAGLGNEQFF
TRBJ2-3 TRBD2 - TRBV2 TGTGCCAGCAGTGGCGGGACTAACACAGATACGCAGTATTTT CASSGGTNTDTQYF
TRBJ1-4 - - TRBV19 TGTGCCAGTAGGACGACAGGTGGCGGAGAAAAACTGTTTTTT CASRTTGGGEKLFF
TRBJ2-7 - - TRBV10-3 TGTGCCATCAGTGAGCGGACACCAAGGGACGAGCAGTACTTC CAISERTPRDEQYF
TRBJ1-5 TRBD1 - TRBV6-5 TGTGCCAGCTGGGATGGACAGGGGTTCAATCAGCCCCAGCATTTT CASWDGQGFNQPQHF
TRBJ2-3 - - TRBV24-1 TGTGCCACCAGTGATTTGGGGCAGGCAAGCACAGATACGCAGTATTTT CATSDLGQASTDTQYF
TRBJ2-7 - - TRBV7-9 TGTGCCAGCAGCTTTTCGGCGGGGACCTACGAGCAGTACTTC CASSFSAGTYEQYF
TRBJ2-2 TRBD2 - TRBV5-1 TGCGCCAGCGGCAAACTAGCGGCCACCGGGGAGCTGTTTTTT CASGKLAATGELFF
TRBJ2-2 TRBD2 few TRBV7-9 TGTGCCAGCCCCCGCTCCAGCGGGAGGGCCACCGGGGAGCTGTTTTTT CASPRSSGRATGELFF
TRBJ1-5 - - TRBV3-1/TRBV3-2 TGTGCCAGCAGCGCAGGACAGTCCCCGCAGCCCCAGCATTTT CASSAGQSPQPQHF
TRBJ1-2 TRBD1 - TRBV10-3 TGTGCCATCAGTTTAACTCAACCGGGACAGGGTCTATATGGCTACACCTTC CAISLTQPGQGLYGYTF
TRBJ2-1 TRBD2 - TRBV11-2 TGTGCCAGCAGTCAGATCTCTCTAGCGGGAGGGTACAATGAGCAGTTCTTC CASSQISLAGGYNEQFF
TRBJ2-7 TRBD2 - TRBV7-8 TGTGCCAGCAGCGTGCAGACTAGCGGGAGTACGTACGAGCAGTACTTC CASSVQTSGSTYEQYF
TRBJ2-1 - few TRBV7-3 TGTGCCAGCAGCTTACGTGTGGCGGGATCCTACAATGAGCAGTTCTTC CASSLRVAGSYNEQFF
TRBJ2-7 TRBD2 - TRBV3-1/TRBV3-2 TGTGCCAGCAGCCAAGTGGTACTAGCGGCCGAGCAGTACTTC CASSQVVLAAEQYF
TRBJ2-6 - - TRBV27 TGTGCCAGCGGTAGGGAGTTTTCTGGGGCCAACGTCCTGACTTTC CASGREFSGANVLTF
TRBJ1-2 - - TRBV5-6 TGTGCCAGCAGCTTGGATGGGCTCTCTGGCTACACCTTC CASSLDGLSGYTF
TRBJ1-1 TRBD1 - TRBV12-5 TGTGCTAGTGGTTTGAACCTCGGACAGGGCACTGAAGCTTTCTTT CASGLNLGQGTEAFF
TRBJ2-5 TRBD1 - TRBV24-1 TGTGCCACCAGTGATTCACGGACAGGGCCCGAGACCCAGTACTTC CATSDSRTGPETQYF
TRBJ1-2 TRBD1 once TRBV6-1 TGTGCCAGCAGTGATCCGGGACAGGGGTACTATGGCTACACCTTC CASSDPGQGYYGYTF
TRBJ2-3 - - TRBV29-1 TGCAGCGTTGTCGGCCCTCAGGGACAACCCACAGATACGCAGTATTTT CSVVGPQGQPTDTQYF
TRBJ2-3 TRBD2 - TRBV19 TGTGCCAGTAGTACCCCGGGACTAGGTGGAGATACGCAGTATTTT CASSTPGLGGDTQYF
TRBJ1-1 - few TRBV4-3 TGCGCCAGCAGCCAAGGACAACCGAACACTGAAGCTTTCTTT CASSQGQPNTEAFF
TRBJ2-7 - - TRBV5-1 TGCGCCAGCAGCTTGGAACTATCCTCCTACGAGCAGTACTTC CASSLELSSYEQYF
TRBJ1-5 TRBD1 - TRBV24-1 TGTGCCACCAGTGACGCCGGGACAGGGCACAATCAGCCCCAGCATTTT CATSDAGTGHNQPQHF
TRBJ2-3 - - TRBV21-1 TGTGCCAGCAGCAAAGAGGGGTTGCCGGGACTAGCGGGGATCTTGGACACAGATACGCAGTATTTT CASSKEGLPGLAGILDTDTQYF
TRBJ2-3 - - TRBV24-1 TGTGCCACCAGTGCCCCCGTGCAGGGGACAAGTAGCACAGATACGCAGTATTTT CATSAPVQGTSSTDTQYF
TRBJ1-1 TRBD1 - TRBV5-8 TGTGCCAGCAGCTGGACAGGGGGGACTGAAGCTTTCTTT CASSWTGGTEAFF
TRBJ2-5 TRBD1 few TRBV11-2 TGTGCCAGCAGCTTACTCAGCTGGGACAGGGGGCAAGAGACCCAGTACTTC CASSLLSWDRGQETQYF
TRBJ2-2 - - TRBV7-9 TGTGCCAGCACCCCCCTGCGATTTGCCCCTAACACCGGGGAGCTGTTTTTT CASTPLRFAPNTGELFF
TRBJ2-7 TRBD1 - TRBV28 TGTGCCAGCAGTTTATGGACAGGGTCCTACGAGCAGTACTTC CASSLWTGSYEQYF
TRBJ2-7 TRBD2 - TRBV5-1 TGCGCCAGCAGTTCACCGCAAACTAGCGGGGTCTCCTACGAGCAGTACTTC CASSSPQTSGVSYEQYF
TRBJ1-5 - - TRBV6-4 TGTGCCAGCAGTGAAGGAGGTACTAATCAGCCCCAGCATTTT CASSEGGTNQPQHF
TRBJ2-1 TRBD1 - TRBV6-5 TGTGCCAGCAGTCGACTCGGACAGGGGTGGAATGAGCAGTTCTTC CASSRLGQGWNEQFF
TRBJ2-3 - - TRBV5-4 TGTGCCAGCAGGGGAGGTAGCGGAAGCACAGATACGCAGTATTTT CASRGGSGSTDTQYF
TRBJ2-2 TRBD2 - TRBV24-1 TGTGCCACCAGGGGACTAGCGGGACCGAGCGGGGAGCTGTTTTTT CATRGLAGPSGELFF